This is a list of T cell receptor beta chains from one sample in a study of neoadjuvant anti-PD-1 for oral cavity cancer. Assay: immunoSEQ multiplex PCR; the TCRdb copy retains only in-frame clones and omits some. The table shows approximately 83,000 clones, with 70% to 85% occurring only once. Sequenced here: PBMCs, sampled before nivolumab (anti-PD-1) treatment. These receptors originate from a person aged 35 to 85 with oral cavity squamous cell carcinoma. CDR3s include the opening cysteine and the closing phenylalanine or tryptophan. The D gene is left open where the match is weak. Size tells how often a clone was seen (once, few, many) or the class of an expanded clone, and some rows leave it out.

clone size,D gene,J gene,V gene,CDR3 protein,CDR3 DNA
NA,NA,TRBJ1-4,TRBV30,CAWMSGSEKLFF,TGTGCCTGGATGAGCGGTTCGGAAAAACTGTTTTTT
NA,NA,TRBJ2-7,TRBV5-1,CASSLVGEQYF,TGCGCCAGCAGCTTAGTAGGCGAGCAGTACTTC
NA,NA,TRBJ2-3,TRBV9,CASSGNTDTQYF,TGTGCCAGCAGCGGAAACACAGATACGCAGTATTTT
NA,NA,TRBJ2-1,TRBV7-9,CASSSGPSGPPGEQFF,TGTGCCAGCAGCTCCGGACCGTCCGGCCCGCCGGGTGAGCAGTTCTTC
NA,NA,TRBJ2-1,TRBV28,CASSSSGYSYNEQFF,TGTGCCAGCAGTTCCAGCGGGTACTCCTACAATGAGCAGTTCTTC
NA,NA,TRBJ1-4,TRBV6-6,CASSLQGIGEKLFF,TGTGCCAGCAGCTTACAAGGGATAGGGGAAAAACTGTTTTTT
NA,NA,TRBJ2-7,TRBV7-9,CASSFNYEQYF,TGTGCCAGCAGCTTCAACTACGAGCAGTACTTC
NA,NA,TRBJ1-2,TRBV10-3,CAISEWEGDYGYTF,TGTGCCATCAGTGAGTGGGAGGGAGACTATGGCTACACCTTC
NA,TRBD2,TRBJ2-7,TRBV7-2,CASSPGTSGWGEQYF,TGTGCCAGCAGCCCTGGAACTAGCGGGTGGGGCGAGCAGTACTTC
once,TRBD1,TRBJ1-1,TRBV5-6,CASSGPGQGAQGTEAFF,TGTGCCAGCAGCGGCCCGGGACAGGGGGCCCAGGGCACTGAAGCTTTCTTT
NA,NA,TRBJ1-1,TRBV6-5,CASSDSSSTEAFF,TGTGCCAGCAGTGACAGCTCATCGACTGAAGCTTTCTTT
few,NA,TRBJ2-3,TRBV2,CASNLALWADTQYF,TGTGCCAGTAACCTAGCGCTTTGGGCAGATACGCAGTATTTT
NA,NA,TRBJ2-1,TRBV5-4,CASSLDTYNEQFF,TGTGCCAGCAGCTTGGATACCTACAATGAGCAGTTCTTC
NA,NA,TRBJ2-3,TRBV29-1,CSVGPASTDTQYF,TGCAGCGTCGGTCCAGCTAGCACAGATACGCAGTATTTT
NA,TRBD1,TRBJ1-3,TRBV10-3,CAISSQGINSGNTIYF,TGTGCCATCAGTTCACAGGGGATAAACTCTGGAAACACCATATATTTT
NA,TRBD1,TRBJ2-7,TRBV7-9,CASSLAGQGSYEQYF,TGTGCCAGCAGCTTAGCCGGACAGGGTTCCTACGAGCAGTACTTC
NA,TRBD1,TRBJ1-2,TRBV7-8,CASSLNDRGNYGYTF,TGTGCCAGCAGCTTAAACGACAGGGGAAACTATGGCTACACCTTC
once,NA,TRBJ1-2,TRBV6-6,CASKEVGYTF,TGTGCCAGCAAGGAGGTTGGCTACACCTTC
NA,TRBD1,TRBJ2-7,TRBV19,CASSIGGVGQGPYEQYF,TGTGCCAGTAGTATAGGAGGAGTGGGACAGGGGCCCTACGAGCAGTACTTC
NA,NA,TRBJ1-2,TRBV6-4,CASSLPNYGYTF,TGTGCCAGCAGTCTCCCCAACTATGGCTACACCTTC
NA,NA,TRBJ2-5,TRBV7-9,CASSFLYQETQYF,TGTGCCAGCAGCTTCTTGTATCAAGAGACCCAGTACTTC
NA,TRBD1,TRBJ1-5,TRBV19,CASTTGQGIQPQHF,TGTGCCAGTACCACGGGACAGGGTATTCAGCCCCAGCATTTT
NA,NA,TRBJ2-6,TRBV18,CASSPGLVDVLTF,TGTGCCAGCTCACCGGGACTGGTGGACGTCCTGACTTTC
NA,TRBD2,TRBJ2-1,TRBV11-3,CASSPTLAGGTYNEQFF,TGTGCCAGCAGCCCCACGCTAGCGGGAGGCACCTACAATGAGCAGTTCTTC
NA,TRBD2,TRBJ2-3,TRBV7-2,CASSFLGTSQYF,TGTGCCAGCAGCTTCTTGGGGACTAGTCAGTATTTT
NA,NA,TRBJ2-1,TRBV6-5,CASSPTSGRKNEQFF,TGTGCCAGCAGTCCGACCTCGGGGAGGAAAAATGAGCAGTTCTTC
NA,TRBD1,TRBJ2-1,TRBV29-1,CSVESRGLSEQFF,TGCAGCGTTGAGTCCAGGGGGCTTAGTGAGCAGTTCTTC
NA,NA,TRBJ2-3,TRBV28,CASTGGFADTQYF,TGTGCCAGCACAGGGGGGTTTGCAGATACGCAGTATTTT
NA,NA,TRBJ2-1,TRBV5-1,CASSLVGEGSYNEQFF,TGCGCCAGCAGCTTGGTGGGGGAAGGCTCCTACAATGAGCAGTTCTTC
NA,TRBD2,TRBJ2-1,TRBV5-4,CASSLAGKAGDSYNEQFF,TGTGCCAGCAGCTTGGCCGGGAAAGCGGGAGACTCCTACAATGAGCAGTTCTTC
few,NA,TRBJ2-2,TRBV11-3,CASSFAGTGELFF,TGTGCCAGCAGCTTCGCCGGGACCGGGGAGCTGTTTTTT
few,NA,TRBJ2-7,TRBV27,CASSLTVRSQGVYEQYF,TGTGCCAGCAGTTTAACTGTCAGATCACAGGGCGTATACGAGCAGTACTTC
NA,TRBD2,TRBJ2-5,TRBV6-5,CASGGLAGGTETQYF,TGTGCCAGCGGGGGGCTAGCGGGAGGGACAGAGACCCAGTACTTC
NA,NA,TRBJ1-5,TRBV2,CASNSEGDQPQHF,TGTGCCAGCAATTCCGAGGGCGATCAGCCCCAGCATTTT
NA,NA,TRBJ2-1,TRBV27,CASSWTTTNEQFF,TGTGCCAGCAGTTGGACAACGACGAATGAGCAGTTCTTC
NA,TRBD2,TRBJ2-1,TRBV2,CASSELAGSYNEQFF,TGTGCCAGCAGCGAACTAGCGGGGTCCTACAATGAGCAGTTCTTC
NA,TRBD2,TRBJ2-5,TRBV28,CASSPLGTSEETQYF,TGTGCCAGCAGTCCACTGGGGACTAGCGAAGAGACCCAGTACTTC
NA,TRBD2,TRBJ2-3,TRBV7-6,CASSLRTSGSSDTQYF,TGTGCCAGCAGCTTACGGACTAGCGGGAGCTCAGATACGCAGTATTTT
NA,NA,TRBJ1-3,TRBV6-1,CASSEYNGGHSGNTIYF,TGTGCCAGCAGTGAATATAACGGGGGCCACTCTGGAAACACCATATATTTT
NA,TRBD2,TRBJ2-3,TRBV5-1,CASSVNSGSRTDTQYF,TGCGCCAGCTCTGTTAATAGCGGGAGTAGAACAGATACGCAGTATTTT
NA,TRBD2,TRBJ2-3,TRBV4-1,CASSQLLAGGGDTQYF,TGCGCCAGCAGCCAGCTACTAGCGGGGGGAGGAGATACGCAGTATTTT
NA,TRBD1,TRBJ2-3,TRBV4-1,CASSHGDRTDTQYF,TGCGCCAGCAGCCACGGGGACAGGACAGATACGCAGTATTTT
NA,NA,TRBJ2-5,TRBV5-1,CASSPLGRQETQYF,TGCGCCAGCAGCCCCTTAGGGAGACAAGAGACCCAGTACTTC